This T cell receptor (beta chain) was identified in a study of control samples from healthy donors and cancer patients. The table came from immunoSEQ multiplex PCR; TCRdb's copy has only in-frame clones and leaves some out. Of about 67,000 clones in the sample, 80% to 90% were seen once. This CDR3 is built from 15 residues. V was cut by 7 bases and J by 4 bases, with 22 bases left in between. Germline V gene sequence: CDR1 SQVTM, CDR2 ANQGSEA. The TCR originated in a woman in her forties or fifties with head and neck cancer. The V and J genes are TRBV29-1 and TRBJ1-1; D unclear. Sample: PBMCs. In nucleotides, the CDR3 is TGCAGCGGCTACTACCCCTTGGCAGGCCGCACTGAAGCTTTCTTT. Its translation: CSGYYPLAGRTEAFF. The variable domain in full, completed from reference TRBV29-1 and TRBJ1-1, reads SAVISQKPSRDICQRGTSLTIQCQVDSQVTMMFWYRQQPGQSLTLIATANQGSEATYESGFVIDKFPISRPNLTFSTLTVSNMSPEDSSIYLCSGYYPLAGRTEAFFGQGTRLTVV.